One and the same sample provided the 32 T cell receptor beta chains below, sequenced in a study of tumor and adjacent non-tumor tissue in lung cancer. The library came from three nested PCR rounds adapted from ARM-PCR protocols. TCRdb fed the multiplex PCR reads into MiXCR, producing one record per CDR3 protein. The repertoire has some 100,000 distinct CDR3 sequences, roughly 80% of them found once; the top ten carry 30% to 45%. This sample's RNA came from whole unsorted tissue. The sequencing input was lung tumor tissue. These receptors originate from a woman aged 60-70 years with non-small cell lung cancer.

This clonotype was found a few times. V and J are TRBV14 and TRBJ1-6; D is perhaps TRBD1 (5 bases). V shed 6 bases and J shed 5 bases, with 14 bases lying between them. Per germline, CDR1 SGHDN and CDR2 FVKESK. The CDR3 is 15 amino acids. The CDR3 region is CASSWYRDHNSPLHF. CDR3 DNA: TGTGCCAGCAGTTGGTACCGGGACCATAATTCACCCCTCCACTTT.

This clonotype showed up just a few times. Here the CDR3 reads CSVGRRGQPQHF. In DNA, the CDR3 is TGCAGTGTTGGTCGCAGGGGTCAGCCCCAGCATTTT. The chain couples TRBV20-1 to TRBJ1-5, with D possibly being TRBD1 (6 bases). This CDR3 comprises 12 residues. V was shortened by 7 bases and J by 6 bases, with 13 bases between the two germline ends. Germline V gene sequence: CDR1 DFQATT, CDR2 SNEGSKA (reference sequence).

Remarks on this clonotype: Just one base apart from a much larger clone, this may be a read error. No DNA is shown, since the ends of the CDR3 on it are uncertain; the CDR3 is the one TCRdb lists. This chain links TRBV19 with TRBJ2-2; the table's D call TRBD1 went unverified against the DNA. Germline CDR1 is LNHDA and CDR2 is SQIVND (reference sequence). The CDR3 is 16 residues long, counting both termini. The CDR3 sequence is CASSPGTGFGSGELFF.

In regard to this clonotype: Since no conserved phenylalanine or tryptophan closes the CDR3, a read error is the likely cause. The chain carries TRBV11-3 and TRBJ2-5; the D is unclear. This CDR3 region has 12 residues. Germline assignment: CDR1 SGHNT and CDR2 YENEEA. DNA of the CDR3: TGTGCCAGCAGCTTAGAGTTAGAGATCCAGTACCTC. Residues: CASSLELEIQYL.

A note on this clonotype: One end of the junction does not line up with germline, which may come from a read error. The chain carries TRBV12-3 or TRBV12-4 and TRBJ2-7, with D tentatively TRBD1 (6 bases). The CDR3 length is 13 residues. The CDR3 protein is CACSLDRSYEQCF. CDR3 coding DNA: TGTGCCTGCAGTCTGGACAGATCCTACGAGCAGTGCTTC.

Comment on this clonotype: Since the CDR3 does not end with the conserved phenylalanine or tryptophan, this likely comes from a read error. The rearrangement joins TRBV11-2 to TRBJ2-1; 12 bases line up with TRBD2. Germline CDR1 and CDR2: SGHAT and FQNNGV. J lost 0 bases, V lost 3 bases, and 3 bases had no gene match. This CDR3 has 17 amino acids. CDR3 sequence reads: CASSFRLAGVSYNEQFL. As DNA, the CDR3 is TGTGCCAGCAGCTTTAGACTAGCGGGAGTCTCCTACAATGAGCAGTTCTTA.

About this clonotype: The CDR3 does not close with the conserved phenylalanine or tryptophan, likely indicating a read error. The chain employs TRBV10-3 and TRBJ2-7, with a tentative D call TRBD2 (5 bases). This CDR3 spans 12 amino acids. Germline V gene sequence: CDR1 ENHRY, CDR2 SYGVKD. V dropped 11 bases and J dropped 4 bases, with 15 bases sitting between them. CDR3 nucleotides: TGTGCCTCTAAGCGCGGGCAATACGAGCAGTACATC. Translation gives CASKRGQYEQYI.

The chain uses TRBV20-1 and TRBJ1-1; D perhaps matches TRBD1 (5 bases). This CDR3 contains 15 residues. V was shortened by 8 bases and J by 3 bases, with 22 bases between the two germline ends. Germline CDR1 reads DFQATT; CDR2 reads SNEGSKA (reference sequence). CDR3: CSTKPPRVRDTEAFF. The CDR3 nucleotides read TGCAGTACCAAACCCCCCAGGGTACGGGACACTGAAGCTTTCTTT.

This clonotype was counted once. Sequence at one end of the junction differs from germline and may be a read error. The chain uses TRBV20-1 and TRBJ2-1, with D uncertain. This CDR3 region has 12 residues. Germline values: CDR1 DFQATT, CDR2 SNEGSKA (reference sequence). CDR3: CSVPGWSHGQFF. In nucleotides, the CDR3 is TGCAGTGTCCCCGGCTGGTCCCATGGGCAGTTCTTT.

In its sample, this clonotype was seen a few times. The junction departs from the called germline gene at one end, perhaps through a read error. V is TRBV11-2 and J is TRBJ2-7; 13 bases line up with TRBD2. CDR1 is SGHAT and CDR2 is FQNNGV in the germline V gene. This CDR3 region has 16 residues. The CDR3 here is CSSRPGLAGVSYEQYF. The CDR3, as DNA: TGTTCCAGCAGACCTGGACTAGCGGGAGTCTCCTACGAGCAGTACTTC.

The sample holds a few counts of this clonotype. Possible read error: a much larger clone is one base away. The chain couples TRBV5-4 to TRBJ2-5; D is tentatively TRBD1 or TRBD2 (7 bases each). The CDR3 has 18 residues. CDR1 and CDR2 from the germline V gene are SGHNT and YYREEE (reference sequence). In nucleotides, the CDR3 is TGTGCCAACAGCTTACCGGCGGGAGAGGGGGCGGGACAAGAGACCCAGTACTTC. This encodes CANSLPAGEGAGQETQYF.

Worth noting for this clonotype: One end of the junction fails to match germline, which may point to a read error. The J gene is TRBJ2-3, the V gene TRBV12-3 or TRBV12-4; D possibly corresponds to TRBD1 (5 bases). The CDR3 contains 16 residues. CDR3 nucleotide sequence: TGTGCCAGCAGCCCTGGACAAGGTGGGATCACAGATACGCTGTATTTT. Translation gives CASSPGQGGITDTLYF.

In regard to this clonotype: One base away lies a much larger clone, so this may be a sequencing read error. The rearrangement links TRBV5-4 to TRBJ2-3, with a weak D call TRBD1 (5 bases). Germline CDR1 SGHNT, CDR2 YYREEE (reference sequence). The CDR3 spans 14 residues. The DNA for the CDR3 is TGTGCCAGCAGCTTATCCACAAAGACAGAAACGCAGTATTTT. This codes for CASSLSTKTETQYF.

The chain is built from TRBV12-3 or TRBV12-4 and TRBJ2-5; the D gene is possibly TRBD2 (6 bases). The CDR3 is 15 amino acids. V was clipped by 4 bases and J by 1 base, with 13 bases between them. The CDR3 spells CASSSARGSQETQYF. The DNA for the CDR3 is TGTGCCAGCAGTTCAGCTCGGGGGTCCCAAGAGACCCAGTACTTC.

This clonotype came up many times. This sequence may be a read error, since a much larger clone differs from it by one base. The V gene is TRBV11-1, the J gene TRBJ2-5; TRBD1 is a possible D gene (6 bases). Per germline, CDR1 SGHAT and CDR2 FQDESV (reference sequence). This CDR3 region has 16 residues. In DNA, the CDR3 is TGTACCAGCAGCCGACGACAGGTCGAGAGGATAGAGACCCAGTACTTC. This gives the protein CTSSRRQVERIETQYF.

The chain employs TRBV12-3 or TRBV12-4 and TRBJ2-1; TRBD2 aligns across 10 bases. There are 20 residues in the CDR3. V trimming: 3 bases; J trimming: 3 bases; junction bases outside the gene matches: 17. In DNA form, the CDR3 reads TGTGCCAGCAGTTTGGGTCCCTCTAGCGGGGGTGTCGGGGGCTACAATGAGCAGTTCTTC. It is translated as CASSLGPSSGGVGGYNEQFF.

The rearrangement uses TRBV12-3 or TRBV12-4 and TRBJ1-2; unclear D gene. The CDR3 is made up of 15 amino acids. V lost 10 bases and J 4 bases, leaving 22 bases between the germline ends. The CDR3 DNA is TGTGCCAACAGCCGCACCGCAGAGAGCAGCTATGGCTACACCTTC. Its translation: CANSRTAESSYGYTF.

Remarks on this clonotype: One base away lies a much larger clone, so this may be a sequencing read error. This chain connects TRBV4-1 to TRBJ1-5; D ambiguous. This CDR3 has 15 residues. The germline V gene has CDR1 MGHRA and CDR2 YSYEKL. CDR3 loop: CASSQESGLNQSQHF. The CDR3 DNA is TGCGCCAGCAGCCAAGAGTCTGGGTTAAATCAGTCCCAGCATTTT.

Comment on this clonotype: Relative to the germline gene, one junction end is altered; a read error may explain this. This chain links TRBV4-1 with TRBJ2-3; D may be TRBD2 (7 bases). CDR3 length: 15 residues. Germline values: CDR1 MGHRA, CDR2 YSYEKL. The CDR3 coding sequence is TGCGTCAGCAGCCAAGTGGGGGGGCCCACAAATACGCAGTATTTT. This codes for CVSSQVGGPTNTQYF.

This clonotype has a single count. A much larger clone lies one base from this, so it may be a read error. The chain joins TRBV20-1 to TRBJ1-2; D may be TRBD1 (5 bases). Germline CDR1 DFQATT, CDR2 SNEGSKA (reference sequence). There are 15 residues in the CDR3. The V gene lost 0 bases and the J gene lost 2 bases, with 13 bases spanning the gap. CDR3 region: CSARDRENGNYGYTF. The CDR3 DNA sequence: TGCAGTGCTAGAGACAGGGAAAATGGGAACTATGGCTACACCTTC.

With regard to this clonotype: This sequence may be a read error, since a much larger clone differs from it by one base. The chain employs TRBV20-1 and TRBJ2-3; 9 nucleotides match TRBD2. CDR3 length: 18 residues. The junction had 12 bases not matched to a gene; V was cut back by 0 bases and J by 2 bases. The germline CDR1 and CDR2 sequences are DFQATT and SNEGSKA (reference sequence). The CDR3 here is CSARDRRPAGGSTDTQYF. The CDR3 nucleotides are TGCAGTGCTAGAGATCGCCGGCCAGCGGGGGGTTCCACAGATACGCAGTATTTT.

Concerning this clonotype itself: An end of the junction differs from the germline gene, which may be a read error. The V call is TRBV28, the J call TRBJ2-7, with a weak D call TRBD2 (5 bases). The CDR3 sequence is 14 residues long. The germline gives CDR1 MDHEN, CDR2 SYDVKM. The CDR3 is CASSLSGRFKEQCF. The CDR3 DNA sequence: TGTGCCAGCAGTTTAAGCGGCAGGTTCAAGGAGCAGTGCTTC.

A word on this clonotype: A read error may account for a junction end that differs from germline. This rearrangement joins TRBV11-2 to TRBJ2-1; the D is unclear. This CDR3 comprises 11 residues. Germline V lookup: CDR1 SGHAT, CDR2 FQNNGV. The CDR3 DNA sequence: TGTGCCAGCAGCTTAGGAGATGAGCAGATATTC. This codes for CASSLGDEQIF. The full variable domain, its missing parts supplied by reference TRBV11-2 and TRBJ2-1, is EAGVAQSPRYKIIEKRQSVAFWCNPISGHATLYWYQQILGQGPKLLIQFQNNGVVDDSQLPKDRFSAERLKGVDSTLKIQPAKLEDSAVYLCASSLGDEQIFGPGTRLTVL.

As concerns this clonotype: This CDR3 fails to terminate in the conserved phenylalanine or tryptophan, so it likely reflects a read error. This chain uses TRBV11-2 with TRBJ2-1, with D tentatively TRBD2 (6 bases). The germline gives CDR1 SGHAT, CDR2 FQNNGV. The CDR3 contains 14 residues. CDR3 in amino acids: CASSFGGSYNEQFL. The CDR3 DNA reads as TGTGCCAGCAGCTTTGGAGGGTCCTACAATGAACAGTTCCTC.

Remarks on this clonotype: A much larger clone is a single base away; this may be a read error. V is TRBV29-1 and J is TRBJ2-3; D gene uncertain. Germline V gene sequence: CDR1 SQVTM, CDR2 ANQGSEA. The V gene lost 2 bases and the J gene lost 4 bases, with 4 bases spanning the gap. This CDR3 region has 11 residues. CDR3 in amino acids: CSVEWSDTQYF. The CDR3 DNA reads TGCAGCGTTGAATGGTCAGATACGCAGTATTTT.

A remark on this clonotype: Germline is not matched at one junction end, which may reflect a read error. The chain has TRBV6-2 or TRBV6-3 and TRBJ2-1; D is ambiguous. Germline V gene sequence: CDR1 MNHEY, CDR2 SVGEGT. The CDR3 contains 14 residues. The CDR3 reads CASIPRNSYNELFF. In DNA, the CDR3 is TGTGCCAGCATCCCGAGGAACTCCTACAATGAGCTGTTCTTC.

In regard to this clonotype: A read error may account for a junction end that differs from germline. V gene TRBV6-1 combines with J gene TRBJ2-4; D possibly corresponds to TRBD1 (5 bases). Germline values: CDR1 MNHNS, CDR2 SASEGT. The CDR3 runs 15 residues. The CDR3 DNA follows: TGTGCCACCAGTGAAGAGTCAGGGTCGTGGGACATTCAGTACTTC. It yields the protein CATSEESGSWDIQYF.

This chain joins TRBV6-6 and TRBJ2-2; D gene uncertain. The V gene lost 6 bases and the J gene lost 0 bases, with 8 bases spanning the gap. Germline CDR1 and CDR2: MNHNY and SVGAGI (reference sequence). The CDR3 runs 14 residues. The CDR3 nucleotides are TGTGCCAGCAGCTACCTGACGAACACCGGGGAGCTGTTTTTT. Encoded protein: CASSYLTNTGELFF.

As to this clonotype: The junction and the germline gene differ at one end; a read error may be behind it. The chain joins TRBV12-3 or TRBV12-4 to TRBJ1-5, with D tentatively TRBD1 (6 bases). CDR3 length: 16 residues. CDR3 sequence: CASSPTTGTNNQPRHF. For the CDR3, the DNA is TGTGCCAGCAGCCCCACGACCGGGACAAATAATCAGCCCCGGCATTTT.

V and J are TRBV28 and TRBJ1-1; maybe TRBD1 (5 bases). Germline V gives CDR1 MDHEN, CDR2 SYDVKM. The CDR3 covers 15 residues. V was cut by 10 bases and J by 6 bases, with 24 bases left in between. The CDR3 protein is CANSHKRGMGAEAFF. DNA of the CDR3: TGTGCCAACAGCCACAAGCGGGGAATGGGGGCTGAAGCTTTCTTT. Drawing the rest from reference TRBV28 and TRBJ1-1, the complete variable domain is DVKVTQSSRYLVKRTGEKVFLECVQDMDHENMFWYRQDPGLGLRLIYFSYDVKMKEKGDIPEGYSVSREKKERFSLILESASTNQTSMYLCANSHKRGMGAEAFFGQGTRLTVV.

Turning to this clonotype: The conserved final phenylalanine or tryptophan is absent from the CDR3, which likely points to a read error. This CDR3 reads CSSSITDMQYL. CDR3 DNA: TGTTCCAGCAGCATAACAGATATGCAGTATCTT. The chain links TRBV11-2 to TRBJ2-3; no firm D call. Germline CDR1 reads SGHAT; CDR2 reads FQNNGV. This CDR3 contains 11 residues.

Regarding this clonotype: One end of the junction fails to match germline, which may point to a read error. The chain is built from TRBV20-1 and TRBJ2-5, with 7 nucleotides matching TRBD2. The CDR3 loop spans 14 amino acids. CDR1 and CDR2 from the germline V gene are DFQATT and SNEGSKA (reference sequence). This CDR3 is CSAWGGGSPQTQYF. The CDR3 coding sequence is TGTAGTGCTTGGGGGGGGGGTTCCCCCCAGACCCAGTACTTC.